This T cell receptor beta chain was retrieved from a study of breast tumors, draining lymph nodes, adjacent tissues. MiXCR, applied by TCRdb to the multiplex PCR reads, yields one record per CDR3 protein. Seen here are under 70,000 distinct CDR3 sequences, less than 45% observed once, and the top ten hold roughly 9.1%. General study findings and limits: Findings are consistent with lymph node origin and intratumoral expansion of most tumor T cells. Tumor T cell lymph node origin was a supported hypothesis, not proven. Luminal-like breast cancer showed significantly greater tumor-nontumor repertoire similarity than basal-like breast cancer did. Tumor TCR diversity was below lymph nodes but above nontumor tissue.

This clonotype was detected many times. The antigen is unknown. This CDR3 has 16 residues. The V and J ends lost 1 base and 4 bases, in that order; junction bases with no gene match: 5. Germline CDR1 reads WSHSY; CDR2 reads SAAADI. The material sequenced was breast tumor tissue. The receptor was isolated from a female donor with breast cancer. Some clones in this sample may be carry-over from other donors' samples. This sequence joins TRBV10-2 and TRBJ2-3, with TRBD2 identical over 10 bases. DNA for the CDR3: TGCGCCAGCAGTGAGTTACAGCGGGGGGGCCCAGATACGCAGTATTTT. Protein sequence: CASSELQRGGPDTQYF.